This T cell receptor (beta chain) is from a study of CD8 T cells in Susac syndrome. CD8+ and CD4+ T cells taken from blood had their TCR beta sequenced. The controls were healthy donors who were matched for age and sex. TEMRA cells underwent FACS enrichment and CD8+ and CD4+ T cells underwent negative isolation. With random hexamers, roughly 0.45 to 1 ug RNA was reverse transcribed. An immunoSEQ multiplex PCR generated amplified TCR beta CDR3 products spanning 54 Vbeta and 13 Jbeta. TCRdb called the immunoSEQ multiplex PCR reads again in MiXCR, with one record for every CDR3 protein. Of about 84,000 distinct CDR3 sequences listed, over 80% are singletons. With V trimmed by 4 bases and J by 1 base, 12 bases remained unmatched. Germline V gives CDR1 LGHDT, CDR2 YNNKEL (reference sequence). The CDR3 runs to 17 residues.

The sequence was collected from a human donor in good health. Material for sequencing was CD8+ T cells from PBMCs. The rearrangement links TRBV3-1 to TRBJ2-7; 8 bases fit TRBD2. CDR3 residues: CASSPPLIAGFSYEQYF. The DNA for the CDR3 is TGTGCCAGCAGCCCCCCCTTGATAGCGGGGTTTTCCTACGAGCAGTACTTC.